The present T cell receptor beta chain was sequenced within a study of metastatic and nonmetastatic thyroid tumors (dated by TCRdb to 2018 to 2021). Regarding the complete study: Repertoires were compared across peripheral blood and tumor or nodule tissue samples from malignant and benign thyroid patients.

Summary of the overall study and its limitations: TCR beta diversity was reported as significantly higher in malignant tumors than in benign nodules, in both blood and tumor samples.

Details on this clone: The antigen it binds to is not known. Per-base quality was not reported, and no clone a single base away is much larger than it.

No treatment had been received by any patient before thyroid surgery. The study retrospectively analysed patient clinical samples collected from about 2012 to 2018 using T-cell receptor beta sequencing. Receptors were amplified or captured by PCR. Sequenced using an Illumina HiSeq 4000. High-throughput sequencing was used to profile the TCR beta-chain CDR3 region of each patient. In the authors' own workflow: The researchers built a classifier to tell apart papillary thyroid cancer patients with distant metastasis, based on CDR3 differences among clinicopathological groups. To measure repertoire diversity the researchers used the Shannon index, while the Morisita-Horn index served to gauge how similar the tumor and blood repertoires were. TCRdb reworked the public reads: Q25 trimming with fastp, MiXCR clone assembly, productive beta chains retained. These V and J calls rely on TCRdb rather than the paper's analysis. A total of 21,000 or so clones appear in this sample, less than 20% of them only once. Together, the top ten hold under 20% of the sample.

The CDR3 goes from the cysteine to the phenylalanine over 17 residues. Here the CDR3 DNA is all that survives: 51 bases in frame from base 1. CDR1 and CDR2 were assigned from the germline V gene (reference sequence) as LNHDA and SQIVND. The V and J ends are trimmed by 1 base and 4 bases, leaving 19 bases between them. The sequence is built from TRBV19 and TRBJ1-2; no D gene call is confident. This clonotype originated in a female donor with papillary thyroid cancer or a benign thyroid nodule (not recorded which). Some clones in this sample may be carry-over from other donors' samples. Material for sequencing was blood. CDR3 reads: CASSIAPGEPGSYGYTF. The nucleotide sequence is TGTGCCAGTAGTATAGCCCCCGGGGAACCCGGGAGCTATGGCTACACCTTC.